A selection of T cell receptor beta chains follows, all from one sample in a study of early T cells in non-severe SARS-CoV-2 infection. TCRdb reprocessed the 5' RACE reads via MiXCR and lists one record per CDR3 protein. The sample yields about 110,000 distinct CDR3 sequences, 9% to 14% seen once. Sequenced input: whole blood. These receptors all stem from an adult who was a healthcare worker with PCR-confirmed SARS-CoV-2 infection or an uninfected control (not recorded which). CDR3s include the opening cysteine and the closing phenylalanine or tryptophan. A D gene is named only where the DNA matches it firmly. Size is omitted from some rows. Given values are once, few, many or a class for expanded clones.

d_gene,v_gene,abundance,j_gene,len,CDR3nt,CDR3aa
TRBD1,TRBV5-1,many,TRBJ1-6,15,TGCGCCAGCAGCTTGCGGGACAGATATAATTCACCCCTCCACTTT,CASSLRDRYNSPLHF
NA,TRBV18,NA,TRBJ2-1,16,TGTGCCAGCTCACCCCTCCTAAGCACCTCCTACAATGAGCAGTTCTTC,CASSPLLSTSYNEQFF
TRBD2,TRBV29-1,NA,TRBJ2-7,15,TGCAGCGTCAACCCGGGACTAGCGGGGCTATACGAGCAGTACTTC,CSVNPGLAGLYEQYF
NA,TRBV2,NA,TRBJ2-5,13,TGTGCCAGCAGTGGATACAGGGAAGAGACCCAGTACTTC,CASSGYREETQYF
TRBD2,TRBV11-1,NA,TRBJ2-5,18,TGTGCCAGCAGCCCGAGAGGGCGACTAGCGGGGTACCAAGAGACCCAGTACTTC,CASSPRGRLAGYQETQYF
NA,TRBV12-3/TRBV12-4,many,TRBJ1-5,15,TGTGCCAGCAGTTTGTCAGGGCGGGTAGGTCAGCCCCAGCATTTT,CASSLSGRVGQPQHF
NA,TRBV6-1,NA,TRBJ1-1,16,TGTGCCAGCACCCGAGGGGGGAATATGAAGCGAACTGAAGCTTTCTTT,CASTRGGNMKRTEAFF
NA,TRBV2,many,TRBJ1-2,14,TGTGCCAGCAGCCTACACCAGACTAACTATGGCTACACCTTC,CASSLHQTNYGYTF
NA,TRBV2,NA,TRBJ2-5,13,TGTGCCAGCAGGTGGGGGGTTGAAGAGACCCAGTACTTC,CASRWGVEETQYF
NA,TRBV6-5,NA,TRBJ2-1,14,TGTGCCAGCAGTTACCAGATTTCCTACAATGAGCAGTTCTTC,CASSYQISYNEQFF
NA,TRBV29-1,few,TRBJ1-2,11,TGCAGCGCTGCGCTGAACTATGGCTACACCTTC,CSAALNYGYTF
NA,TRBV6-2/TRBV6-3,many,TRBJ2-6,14,TGTGCCAGCAGTCCGAGGTCTGGGGCCAACGTCCTGACTTTC,CASSPRSGANVLTF
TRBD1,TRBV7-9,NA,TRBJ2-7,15,TGTGCCAGCAGCAGACAGGGGCCCTCTCCGTCCGAGCAGTACTTC,CASSRQGPSPSEQYF
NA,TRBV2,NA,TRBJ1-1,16,TGTGCCAGCAGTTTACCCCTGATTATCCAGTCGAGTGAAGCTTTCTTT,CASSLPLIIQSSEAFF
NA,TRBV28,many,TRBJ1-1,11,TGTGCCAGCTCGGTCTTTAGGGGGTCTTTCTTT,CASSVFRGSFF
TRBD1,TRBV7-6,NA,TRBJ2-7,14,TGTGCCAGCAGCTTAAATCAGGGGGCAGGCGAGCAGTACTTC,CASSLNQGAGEQYF
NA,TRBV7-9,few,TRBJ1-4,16,TGTGCCAGCAGCTTCGACCTGGGAAAGAAGAATGAAAAACTGTTTTTT,CASSFDLGKKNEKLFF
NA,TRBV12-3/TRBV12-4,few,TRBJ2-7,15,TGTGCCAGCACCCCAGGGGGGACAACTAGTTACGAGCAGTACTTC,CASTPGGTTSYEQYF
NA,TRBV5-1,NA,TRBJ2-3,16,TGCGCCAGCAGCTTGGCCTTTTGGAGGGTGGCAGATACGCAGTATTTT,CASSLAFWRVADTQYF
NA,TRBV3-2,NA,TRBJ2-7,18,TGTGCCAGCAGCCAAGGAGGGATACGACTAGCGGGGAACTACGAGCAGTACTTC,CASSQGGIRLAGNYEQYF
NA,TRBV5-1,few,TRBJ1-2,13,TGCGCCAGCACCCAGGACAGCTTCTATGGCTACACCTTC,CASTQDSFYGYTF
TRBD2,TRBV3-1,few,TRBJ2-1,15,TGTGCCAGCAGCATAGGGACTAGCTCATCCCGTGAGCAGTTCTTC,CASSIGTSSSREQFF
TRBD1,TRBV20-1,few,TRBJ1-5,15,TGCAGTGCTAGGGGGACAGGGGCCTACAATCAGCCCCAGCATTTT,CSARGTGAYNQPQHF
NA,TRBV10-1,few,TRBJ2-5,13,TGCGCCAGCAGCGCCACAGGGAAGGAGACCCAGTACTTC,CASSATGKETQYF
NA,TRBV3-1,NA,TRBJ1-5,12,TGTGCCAGCAGCCCCCTTGGTCAGCCCCAGCATTTT,CASSPLGQPQHF
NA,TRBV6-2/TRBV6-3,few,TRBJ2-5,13,TGTGCCAGCAGAAACGGGGGAGGAGAGACCCAGTACTTC,CASRNGGGETQYF
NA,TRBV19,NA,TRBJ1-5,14,TGTGCCAGCCGGGTTCAAGGGAGCAATCAGCCCCAGCATTTT,CASRVQGSNQPQHF
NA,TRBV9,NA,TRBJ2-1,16,TGTGCCAGCAGCCCACAGACGGTTAGCTCCTACAATGAGCAGTTCTTC,CASSPQTVSSYNEQFF
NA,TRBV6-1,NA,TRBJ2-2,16,TGTGCCAGCAGATCAGGGACCGCCTCTACGACCGGGGAGCTGTTTTTT,CASRSGTASTTGELFF
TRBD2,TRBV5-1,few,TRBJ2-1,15,TGCGCCAGCCGCCCCCTCGGCGGGAGCTACAATGAGCAGTTCTTC,CASRPLGGSYNEQFF
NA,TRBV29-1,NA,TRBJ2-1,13,TGCAGCGTTGAAGACGACAGCAACAATGAGCAGTTCTTC,CSVEDDSNNEQFF
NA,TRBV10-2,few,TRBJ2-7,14,TGCGCCACCGACCGGGGCCGGACGGCCTACGAGCAGTACTTC,CATDRGRTAYEQYF
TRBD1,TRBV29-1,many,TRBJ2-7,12,TGCAGCGTTGGGGGACAGGGAGGCGAGCAGTACTTC,CSVGGQGGEQYF
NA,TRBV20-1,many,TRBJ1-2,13,TGCAGTGCTAGGGGGGATTCCAACTATGGCTACACCTTC,CSARGDSNYGYTF
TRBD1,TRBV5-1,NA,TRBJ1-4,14,TGCGCCAGCAGCCTGACAGGGGGGAATGAAAAACTGTTTTTT,CASSLTGGNEKLFF
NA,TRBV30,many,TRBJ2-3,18,TGTGCCTGGAGTGTACCGGGACCCGCCGGGCTTGTCACAGATACGCAGTATTTT,CAWSVPGPAGLVTDTQYF
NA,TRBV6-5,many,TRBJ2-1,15,TGTGCCAGCAGCCCCACGCGGGGTTCCTACAATGAGCAGTTCTTC,CASSPTRGSYNEQFF
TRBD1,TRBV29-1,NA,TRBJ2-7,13,TGCAGCGTGCCCGGGACAGGGGCGTACGAGCAGTACTTC,CSVPGTGAYEQYF
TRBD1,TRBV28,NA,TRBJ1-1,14,TGTGCCAGCAGTAGGGACAGGGGGCGATTTGAAGCTTTCTTT,CASSRDRGRFEAFF
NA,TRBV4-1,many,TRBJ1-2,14,TGCGCCAGCAGCCAAGATTATGGCCCAAGGGGCTACACCTTC,CASSQDYGPRGYTF
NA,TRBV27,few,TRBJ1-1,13,TGTGCCAGCAGTTTATGGAGGGGCACTGAAGCTTTCTTT,CASSLWRGTEAFF
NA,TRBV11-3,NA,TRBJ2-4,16,TGTGCCAGCAGCTTAGTTGGGGGGATGGCCAAAAACATTCAGTATTTC,CASSLVGGMAKNIQYF
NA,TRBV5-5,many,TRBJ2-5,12,TGTGCCAGCAGACAGAACCAAGAGACCCAGTACTTC,CASRQNQETQYF
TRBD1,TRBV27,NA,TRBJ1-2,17,TGTGCCAGCAGTTCGACCTTCGCAGGGGGCCCTAACTATGGCTACACCTTC,CASSSTFAGGPNYGYTF
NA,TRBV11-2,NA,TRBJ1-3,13,TGTGCCAGCAGCTTAAGTGACGGAAACACCATATATTTT,CASSLSDGNTIYF
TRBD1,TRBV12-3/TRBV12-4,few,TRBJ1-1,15,TGTGCCAGCAGTCGACAGGGCCCCGTGAACACTGAAGCTTTCTTT,CASSRQGPVNTEAFF
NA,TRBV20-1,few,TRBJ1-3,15,TGCAGTGCTAGAGATGCGCAGGGAGTAGGAAACACCATATATTTT,CSARDAQGVGNTIYF
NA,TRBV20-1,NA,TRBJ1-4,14,TGCAGTGCTAGTCCCGTCGAAATTAATGAAAAACTGTTTTTT,CSASPVEINEKLFF
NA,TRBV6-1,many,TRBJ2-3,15,TGTGCCAGCAGTGAAGTAGGGGGAGCCACAGATACGCAGTATTTT,CASSEVGGATDTQYF
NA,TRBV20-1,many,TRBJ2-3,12,TGCAGTGCTCCCCATTTCACAGATACGCAGTATTTT,CSAPHFTDTQYF
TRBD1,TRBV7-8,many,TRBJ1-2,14,TGTGCCAGCAGCACGGACAGGGGGTTTAATGGCTACACCTTC,CASSTDRGFNGYTF
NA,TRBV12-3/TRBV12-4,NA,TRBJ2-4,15,TGTGCCGGCAGTATGAAAACGCTAGCCAAAAACATTCAGTACTTC,CAGSMKTLAKNIQYF
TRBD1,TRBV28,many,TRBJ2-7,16,TGTGCCAGCAGTTCCGCGGCCGGACAGGGGAGGTCCGAGCAGTACTTC,CASSSAAGQGRSEQYF